This TCR beta chain was retrieved from a study of T cell responses to AZD1222 COVID-19 vaccine. Only in-frame clones appear in the TCRdb table, and some are missing; sequencing was by immunoSEQ multiplex PCR. The sample lists roughly 200,000 clones; 88% were seen once. Of note for this clone: Antigen specificity is unknown.

The study's findings and limits: Nearly half of spike-specific TCRs reportedly target variant regions that are unmutated in the B.1.351 and B.1.1.7 variants. Just five to seven AZD1222 recipients tested seropositive at baseline. It was only after the peak T cell response that any repertoires were sampled.

Material: peripheral blood, obtained on day 0 of AZD1222 vaccination. This sequence was found in an adult in good health.

Here the CDR3 reads CASSYSGQGANGYTF. CDR3 nucleotide sequence: TGTGCCAGCAGTTACTCGGGGCAGGGGGCAAATGGCTACACCTTC. This chain connects TRBV6-6 to TRBJ1-2; TRBD1 matches at 8 bases. Trimming cost V 0 bases and J 6 bases; bases outside gene matches: 6. CDR1 is MNHNY, CDR2 SVGAGI, per germline (reference sequence). The CDR3 has 15 amino acids.